These 4 T cell receptor beta chains were sequenced from one sample in a study of blood T cell repertoires in COVID-19. Assay: immunoSEQ multiplex PCR; the TCRdb copy retains only in-frame clones and omits some. Of around 70,000 clones in the sample, around nine tenths were seen once. Material for sequencing was peripheral blood. The receptors shown here come from a man between 50 and 59 years old with acute or convalescent COVID-19.

This clone was seen a single time. J is TRBJ1-4 and V is TRBV27; D uncertain. Germline assignment: CDR1 MNHEY and CDR2 SMNVEV (reference sequence). Trimming stripped 0 bases from V and 6 bases from J, with 5 bases between. CDR3 size: 13 residues. CDR3 nucleotides: TGTGCCAGCAGTTTATCGTCCTATGAAAAACTGTTTTTT. This codes for CASSLSSYEKLFF.

V and J are TRBV27 and TRBJ2-7, with D possibly matching TRBD1 (6 bases). CDR3 length: 14 amino acids. Germline values: CDR1 MNHEY, CDR2 SMNVEV (reference sequence). Trimming pared 6 bases from V and 2 bases from J, leaving 14 bases between. The CDR3 DNA sequence: TGTGCCAGCAGCCTACACGGACAGCCCTACGAGCAGTACTTC. Translated, it gives CASSLHGQPYEQYF.

The DNA of the CDR3 is TGTGCCAGCGGGCGGGACGGCCAAGAGACCCAGTACTTC. Amino acids: CASGRDGQETQYF. The chain uses TRBV28 and TRBJ2-5; tentative D call: TRBD2 (6 bases). CDR3 size: 13 residues. Trimming took off 8 bases at V and 1 base at J, with 11 bases between the two ends. CDR1 MDHEN and CDR2 SYDVKM come from the germline V gene.

The J gene is TRBJ2-7, the V gene TRBV7-3; no firm D call. Germline CDR1 SGHTA, CDR2 FQGTGA. With 10 bases removed from V and 1 base from J, the gap between germline ends came to 11 bases. CDR3 size: 12 residues. This CDR3 is CAIQRFSYEQYV. The DNA for the CDR3 is TGTGCCATCCAACGGTTTTCCTACGAGCAGTACGTC.